The T cell receptor beta chain under discussion was sequenced for a study of cytomegalovirus exposure and HLA in healthy donors. Study overall: Ancestry clustering placed more than 80% of approximately 420 genotyped donors in the Caucasian-associated cluster.

As to this clone: Its specificity is not known.

The study, taken as a whole, reports: The study recorded about 160 TCR beta chains that were cytomegalovirus-associated.

Primers included in the PCR were 60 Vbeta and 13 Jbeta primers. Assay used: immunoSEQ multiplex PCR; TCRdb lists only in-frame clones, some missing. The data hold around 170,000 clones, with about 80% observed a single time. Trimming pared 6 bases from V and 4 bases from J, leaving 12 bases between. The CDR3 totals 14 residues. CDR1 and CDR2 (germline): SNHLY, FYNNEI. The chain carries TRBV2 and TRBJ1-4, with D unclear. Sequenced: PBMCs. The TCR comes from a woman aged 50 to 60 in good health and CMV-seropositive. The CDR3: CASSYGGLNEKLFF. DNA of the CDR3: TGTGCCAGCAGCTACGGAGGGCTTAATGAAAAACTGTTTTTT.